This TCR beta chain comes out of a study of cytomegalovirus exposure and HLA in healthy donors. Whole-study context: The same platform was used for the 120 or so validation repertoires as for the approximately 670 first-cohort repertoires, as reported in a later analysis.

Repertoires were generated with immunoSEQ multiplex PCR, while TCRdb's copy carries only in-frame clones and drops some. The data contain around 300,000 clones, approximately 90% of them singletons. A word on this clone: Its specificity is unknown.

Study results and limitations: Cytomegalovirus status was reportedly diagnosed by the classifier with high specificity and sensitivity. TCR beta chains numbering some 160 were designated cytomegalovirus-associated. Most observed TCR sequences were rare, whereas some public TCRs were detected in many donors.

The sample consisted of PBMCs. The receptor's source is a woman in her twenties or thirties in good health and CMV-seropositive.

The CDR3 coding sequence is TGTGCCAGCAACCCAACAGGGGGCACTGAAGCTTTCTTT. This sequence encodes CASNPTGGTEAFF. The rearrangement joins TRBV5-5 to TRBJ1-1; TRBD1 agrees at 8 bases. The CDR3 contains 13 residues. V dropped 6 bases and J dropped 4; count of bases not matched to a gene: 5. Looked up from germline, CDR1 is SGHKS and CDR2 is YYEKEE (reference sequence).